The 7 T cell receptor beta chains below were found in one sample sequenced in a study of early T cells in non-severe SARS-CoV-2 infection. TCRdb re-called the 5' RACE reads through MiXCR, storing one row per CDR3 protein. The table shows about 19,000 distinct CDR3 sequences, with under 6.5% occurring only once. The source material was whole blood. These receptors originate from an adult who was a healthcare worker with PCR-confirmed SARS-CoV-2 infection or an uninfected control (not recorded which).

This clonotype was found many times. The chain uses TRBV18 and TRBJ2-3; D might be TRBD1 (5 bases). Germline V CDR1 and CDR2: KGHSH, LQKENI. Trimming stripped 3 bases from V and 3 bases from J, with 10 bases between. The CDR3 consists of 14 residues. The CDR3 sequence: CASSPPSGTDTQYF. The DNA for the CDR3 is TGTGCCAGCTCACCGCCTTCAGGGACAGATACGCAGTATTTT.

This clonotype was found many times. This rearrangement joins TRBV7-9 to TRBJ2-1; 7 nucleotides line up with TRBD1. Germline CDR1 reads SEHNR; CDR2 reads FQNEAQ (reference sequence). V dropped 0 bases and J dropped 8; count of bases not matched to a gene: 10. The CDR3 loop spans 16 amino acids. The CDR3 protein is CASSLAQQGFNDEQFF. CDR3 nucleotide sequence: TGTGCCAGCAGCTTAGCGCAACAGGGGTTCAACGATGAGCAGTTCTTC.

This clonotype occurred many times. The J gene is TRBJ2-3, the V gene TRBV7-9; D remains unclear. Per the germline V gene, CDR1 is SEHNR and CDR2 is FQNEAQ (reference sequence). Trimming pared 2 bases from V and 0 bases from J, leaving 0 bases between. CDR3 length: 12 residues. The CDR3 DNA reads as TGTGCCAGCAGCTTAAGCACAGATACGCAGTATTTT. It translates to CASSLSTDTQYF.

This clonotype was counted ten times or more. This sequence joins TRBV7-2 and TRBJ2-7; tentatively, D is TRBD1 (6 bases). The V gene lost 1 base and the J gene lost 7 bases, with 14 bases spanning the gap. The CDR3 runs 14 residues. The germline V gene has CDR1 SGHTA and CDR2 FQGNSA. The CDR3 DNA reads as TGTGCCAGCAGCTTAGGTGGACAGAGCATGGAGCAGTACTTC. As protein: CASSLGGQSMEQYF. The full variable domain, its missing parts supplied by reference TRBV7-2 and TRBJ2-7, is GAGVSQSPSNKVTEKGKDVELRCDPISGHTALYWYRQSLGQGLEFLIYFQGNSAPDKSGLPSDRFSAERTGGSVSTLTIQRTQQEDSAVYLCASSLGGQSMEQYFGPGTRLTVT.

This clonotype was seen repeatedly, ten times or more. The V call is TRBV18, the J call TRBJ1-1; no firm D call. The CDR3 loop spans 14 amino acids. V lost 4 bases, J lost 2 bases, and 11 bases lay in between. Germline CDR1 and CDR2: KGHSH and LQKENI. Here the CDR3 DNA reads TGTGCCAGCTCACTCTCAGGACCCAACACTGAAGCTTTCTTT. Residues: CASSLSGPNTEAFF.

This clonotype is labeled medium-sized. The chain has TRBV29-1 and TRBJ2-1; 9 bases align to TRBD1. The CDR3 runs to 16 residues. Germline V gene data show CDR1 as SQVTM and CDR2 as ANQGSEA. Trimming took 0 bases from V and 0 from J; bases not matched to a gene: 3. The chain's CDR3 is CSVEDRDRDSYNEQFF. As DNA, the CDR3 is TGCAGCGTTGAAGATCGGGACAGGGACTCCTACAATGAGCAGTTCTTC.

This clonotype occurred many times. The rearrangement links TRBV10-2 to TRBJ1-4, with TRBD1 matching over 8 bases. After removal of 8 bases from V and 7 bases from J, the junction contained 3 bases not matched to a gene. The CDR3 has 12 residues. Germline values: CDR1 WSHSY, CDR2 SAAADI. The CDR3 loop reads CASRQGIEKLFF. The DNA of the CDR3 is TGCGCCAGCCGACAGGGGATTGAAAAACTGTTTTTT.